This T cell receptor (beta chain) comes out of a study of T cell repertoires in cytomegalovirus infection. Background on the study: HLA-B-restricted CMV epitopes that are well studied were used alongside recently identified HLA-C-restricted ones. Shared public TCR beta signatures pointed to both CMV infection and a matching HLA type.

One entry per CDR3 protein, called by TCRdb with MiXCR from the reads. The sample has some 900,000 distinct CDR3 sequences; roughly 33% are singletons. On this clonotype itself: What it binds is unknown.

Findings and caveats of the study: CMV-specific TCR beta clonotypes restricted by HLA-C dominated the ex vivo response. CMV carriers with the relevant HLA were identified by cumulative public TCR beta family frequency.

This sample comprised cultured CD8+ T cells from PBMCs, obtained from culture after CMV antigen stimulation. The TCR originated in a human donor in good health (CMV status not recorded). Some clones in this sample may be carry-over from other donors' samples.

CDR3 in DNA: TGTGCCCTACGGGCTAGCGGGGGTATAGATACGCAGTATTTT. The encoded protein is CALRASGGIDTQYF. This sequence joins TRBV7-1 and TRBJ2-3, with 10 bases matching TRBD2. TRBV7-1 is flagged as an ORF with uncertain function. Losses at the gene ends were 11 bases for V and 5 bases for J; bases not matched to a gene: 10. CDR3 length equals 14 residues.